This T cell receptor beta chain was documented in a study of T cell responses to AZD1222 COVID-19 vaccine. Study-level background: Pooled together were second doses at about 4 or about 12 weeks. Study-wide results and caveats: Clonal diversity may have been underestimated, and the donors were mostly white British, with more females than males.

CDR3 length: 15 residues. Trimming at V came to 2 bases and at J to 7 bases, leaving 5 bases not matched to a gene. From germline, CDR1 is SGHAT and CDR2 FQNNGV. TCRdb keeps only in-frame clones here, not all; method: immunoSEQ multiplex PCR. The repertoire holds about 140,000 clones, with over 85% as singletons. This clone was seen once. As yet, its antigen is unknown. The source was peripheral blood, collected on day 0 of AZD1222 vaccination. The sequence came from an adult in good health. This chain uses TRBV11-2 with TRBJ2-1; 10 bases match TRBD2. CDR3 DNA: TGTGCCAGCAGCTTATCAGCGGGAGGGCCGAATGAGCAGTTCTTC. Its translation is CASSLSAGGPNEQFF.